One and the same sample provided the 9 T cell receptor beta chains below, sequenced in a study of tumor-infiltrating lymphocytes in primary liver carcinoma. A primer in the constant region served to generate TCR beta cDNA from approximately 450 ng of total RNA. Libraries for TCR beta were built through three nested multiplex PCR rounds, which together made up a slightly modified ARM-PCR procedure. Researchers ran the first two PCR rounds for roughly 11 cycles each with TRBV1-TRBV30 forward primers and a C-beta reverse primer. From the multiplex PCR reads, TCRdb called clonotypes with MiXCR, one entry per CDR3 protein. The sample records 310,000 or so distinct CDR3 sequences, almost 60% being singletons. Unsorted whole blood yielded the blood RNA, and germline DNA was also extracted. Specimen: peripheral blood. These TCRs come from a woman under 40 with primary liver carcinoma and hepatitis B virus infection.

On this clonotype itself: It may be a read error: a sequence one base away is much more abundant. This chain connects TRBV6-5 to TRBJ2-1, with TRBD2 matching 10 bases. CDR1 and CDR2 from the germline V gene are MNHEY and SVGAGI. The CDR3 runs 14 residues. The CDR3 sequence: CASQAGGPVGERFF. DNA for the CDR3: TGTGCCAGCCAAGCGGGAGGGCCTGTTGGTGAGCGGTTCTTC.

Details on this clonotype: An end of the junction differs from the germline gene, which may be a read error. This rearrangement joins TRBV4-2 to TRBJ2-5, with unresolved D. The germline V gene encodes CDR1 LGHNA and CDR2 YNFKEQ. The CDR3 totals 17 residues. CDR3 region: CANSHLQVSRSSETQYF. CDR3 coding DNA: TGTGCCAACAGCCACCTCCAGGTTAGCAGGAGTTCCGAGACCCAGTACTTC.

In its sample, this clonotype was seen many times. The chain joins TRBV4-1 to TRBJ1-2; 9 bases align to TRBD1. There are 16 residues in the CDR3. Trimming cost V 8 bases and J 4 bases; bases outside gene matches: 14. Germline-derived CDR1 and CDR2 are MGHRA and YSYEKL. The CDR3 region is CASGHSQGAVAYGYTF. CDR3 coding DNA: TGCGCCAGCGGACACTCACAGGGGGCGGTAGCCTATGGCTACACCTTC.

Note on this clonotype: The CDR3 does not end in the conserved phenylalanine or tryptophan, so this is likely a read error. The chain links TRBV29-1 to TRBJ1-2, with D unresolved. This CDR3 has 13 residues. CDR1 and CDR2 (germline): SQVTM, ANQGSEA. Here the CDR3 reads CSVEDPPGYGYTL. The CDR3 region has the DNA TGCAGTGTTGAAGATCCGCCAGGCTATGGCTACACCTTG.

The CDR3 DNA reads TGTGCCTGCGGGGCTAGCATTAATACGCAGTATTTT. This gives the protein CACGASINTQYF. The rearrangement links TRBV30 to TRBJ2-3; D is possibly TRBD1 or TRBD2 (5 bases each). V lost 6 bases and J lost 7, with 14 bases in between. The germline CDR1 and CDR2 sequences are GTSNPN and SVGIG (reference sequence). The CDR3 is 12 residues long. Using reference TRBV30 and TRBJ2-3 for the parts outside the CDR3, the full variable domain is SQTIHQWPATLVQPVGSPLSLECTVEGTSNPNLYWYRQAAGRGLQLLFYSVGIGQISSEVPQNLSASRPQDRQFILSSKKLLLSDSGFYLCACGASINTQYFGPGTRLTVL.

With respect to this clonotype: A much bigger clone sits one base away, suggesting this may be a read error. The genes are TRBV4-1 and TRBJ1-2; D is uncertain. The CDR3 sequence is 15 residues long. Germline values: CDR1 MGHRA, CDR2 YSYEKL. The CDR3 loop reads CASSQVGVNPYGYAF. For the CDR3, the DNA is TGCGCCAGCAGCCAAGTTGGTGTTAACCCCTATGGCTACGCCTTC.

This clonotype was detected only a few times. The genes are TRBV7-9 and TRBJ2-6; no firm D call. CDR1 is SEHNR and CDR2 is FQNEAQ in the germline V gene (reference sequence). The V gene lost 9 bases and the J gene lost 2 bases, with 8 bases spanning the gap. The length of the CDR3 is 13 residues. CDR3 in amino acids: CASSNTGANVLTF. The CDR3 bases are TGTGCCAGTAGTAATACTGGGGCCAACGTCCTGACTTTC. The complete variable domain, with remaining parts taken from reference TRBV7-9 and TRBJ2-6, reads DTGVSQNPRHKITKRGQNVTFRCDPISEHNRLYWYRQTLGQGPEFLTYFQNEAQLEKSRLLSDRFSAERPKGSFSTLEIQRTEQGDSAMYLCASSNTGANVLTFGAGSRLTVL.

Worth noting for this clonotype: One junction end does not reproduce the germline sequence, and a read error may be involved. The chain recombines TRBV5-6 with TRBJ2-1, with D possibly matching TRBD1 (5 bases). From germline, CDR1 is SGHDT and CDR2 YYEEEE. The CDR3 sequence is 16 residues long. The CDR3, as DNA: TGTGCCAGCAGCCATTGGTTAGGGGCCACTGGAAATGAGCACTTCTTC. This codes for CASSHWLGATGNEHFF.

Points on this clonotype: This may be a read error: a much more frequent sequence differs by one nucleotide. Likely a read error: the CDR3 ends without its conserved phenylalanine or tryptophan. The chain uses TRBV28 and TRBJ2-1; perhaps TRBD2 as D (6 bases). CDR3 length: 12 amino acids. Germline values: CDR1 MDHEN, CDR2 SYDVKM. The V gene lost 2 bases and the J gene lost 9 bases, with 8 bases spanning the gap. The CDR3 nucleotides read TGTGCCAGCAGTTTACTGGGGGGTGAGCAGTTCTAC. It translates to CASSLLGGEQFY.